One sample yielded the 28 T cell receptor beta chains listed below, sequenced in a study of cytomegalovirus exposure and HLA in healthy donors. Use of 60 Vbeta and 13 Jbeta primers characterized the PCR. Sequenced by immunoSEQ multiplex PCR; TCRdb stores in-frame clones only, minus some. The sample includes 150,000 to 200,000 clones, about four fifths seen only once; the top ten take roughly 4%. Sequenced: PBMCs. Every receptor here comes from a man aged 50-59 years in good health and CMV-seropositive.

The chain uses TRBV29-1 and TRBJ2-1, with 10 bases identical to TRBD2. V lost 1 base to trimming and J lost 3 bases; unmatched junction nucleotides: 3. There are 15 residues in the CDR3. In germline, CDR1 is SQVTM, CDR2 ANQGSEA. In nucleotides, the CDR3 is TGCAGCGTTGAAGGATTAGCGGGGGGCTACAATGAGCAGTTCTTC. Its translation: CSVEGLAGGYNEQFF.

About this clone: This sample includes further DNA sequences coding for the same CDR3. CDR3 nucleotide sequence: TGTGCCAGCAGCCCCAGCGGGAGTTACAATGAGCAGTTCTTC. It encodes CASSPSGSYNEQFF. The rearrangement uses TRBV7-3 and TRBJ2-1, with 8 bases that match TRBD2. Germline trimming cut 5 bases from V and 4 bases from J; bases unmatched to any gene: 4. This CDR3 region has 14 residues. CDR1 and CDR2 (germline): SGHTA, FQGTGA.

In its sample, this clone was seen once. The chain uses TRBV9 and TRBJ2-5; D is unresolved. CDR3 length equals 15 residues. Looked up from germline, CDR1 is SGDLS and CDR2 is YYNGEE. Trimming took 2 bases from V and 4 from J, leaving 15 bases between them. CDR3 region: CASSVYGGEAETQYF. CDR3 DNA sequence: TGTGCCAGCAGCGTCTACGGCGGAGAGGCAGAGACCCAGTACTTC.

The chain carries TRBV7-2 and TRBJ1-1; no clear D gene. The CDR3 consists of 15 residues. Germline CDR1 SGHTA, CDR2 FQGNSA. Deletions cut 1 base from V and 1 base from J, with 10 bases between. The CDR3 sequence is CASSLVHSQNTEAFF. CDR3 nucleotide sequence: TGTGCCAGCAGCTTAGTACACAGCCAGAACACTGAAGCTTTCTTT. Combining the CDR3 with reference TRBV7-2 and TRBJ1-1 gives the whole variable domain GAGVSQSPSNKVTEKGKDVELRCDPISGHTALYWYRQSLGQGLEFLIYFQGNSAPDKSGLPSDRFSAERTGGSVSTLTIQRTQQEDSAVYLCASSLVHSQNTEAFFGQGTRLTVV.

V gene TRBV30 combines with J gene TRBJ1-5; TRBD1 is a possible D gene (5 bases). Trimming removed 5 bases at V and 0 bases at J, with 8 bases between. The CDR3 has 13 amino acids. Germline V gene data show CDR1 as GTSNPN and CDR2 as SVGIG (reference sequence). CDR3 DNA: TGTGCCTGGTCGGGGGGTAGCAATCAGCCCCAGCATTTT. Translated: CAWSGGSNQPQHF. Based on the CDR3 plus reference TRBV30 and TRBJ1-5, the full variable domain is SQTIHQWPATLVQPVGSPLSLECTVEGTSNPNLYWYRQAAGRGLQLLFYSVGIGQISSEVPQNLSASRPQDRQFILSSKKLLLSDSGFYLCAWSGGSNQPQHFGDGTRLSIL.

This sequence joins TRBV7-2 and TRBJ2-2, with D possibly being TRBD1 (5 bases). V was clipped by 2 bases and J by 1 base, with 8 bases between them. Per the germline V gene, CDR1 is SGHTA and CDR2 is FQGNSA. The CDR3 has 15 residues. The CDR3 bases are TGTGCCAGCAGCTTATCCAGGGAGAACACCGGGGAGCTGTTTTTT. Its translation: CASSLSRENTGELFF.

CDR3 residues: CASTVHPNTEAFF. The CDR3 DNA is TGTGCCAGCACCGTACACCCGAACACTGAAGCTTTCTTT. The rearrangement links TRBV2 to TRBJ1-1; D is ambiguous. The CDR3 runs to 13 residues. Trimming stripped 7 bases from V and 1 base from J, with 10 bases between. In germline, CDR1 is SNHLY, CDR2 FYNNEI.

The chain combines TRBV5-1 with TRBJ2-7; the D gene is possibly TRBD2 (5 bases). Looked up from germline, CDR1 is SGHRS and CDR2 is YFSETQ. The V gene lost 4 bases and the J gene lost 7 bases, with 9 bases spanning the gap. This CDR3 spans 11 amino acids. This CDR3 is CASSPGWEQYF. DNA of the CDR3: TGCGCCAGCAGCCCGGGGTGGGAGCAGTACTTC. The entire variable domain, with the rest obtained from reference TRBV5-1 and TRBJ2-7, is as follows: KAGVTQTPRYLIKTRGQQVTLSCSPISGHRSVSWYQQTPGQGLQFLFEYFSETQRNKGNFPGRFSGRQFSNSRSEMNVSTLELGDSALYLCASSPGWEQYFGPGTRLTVT.

The chain joins TRBV28 to TRBJ2-1, with D possibly being TRBD2 (7 bases). The CDR3 is 14 residues long. V was cut by 5 bases and J by 7 bases, with 15 bases left in between. The germline CDR1 and CDR2 sequences are MDHEN and SYDVKM. The CDR3 protein is CASSPGGRVNEQFF. The CDR3 nucleotides read TGTGCCAGCAGTCCCGGGGGGCGCGTTAATGAGCAGTTCTTC.

The chain recombines TRBV5-4 with TRBJ2-5; TRBD2 matches 12 bases. The CDR3 length is 15 residues. V was clipped by 1 base and J by 2 bases; unmatched bases: 0. Per the germline V gene, CDR1 is SGHNT and CDR2 is YYREEE (reference sequence). The CDR3 DNA is TGTGCCAGCAGCTTGCTAGCGGGGGGGCAAGAGACCCAGTACTTC. Amino acids: CASSLLAGGQETQYF.

The sample holds a few counts of this clone. The chain employs TRBV29-1 and TRBJ2-7; 7 bases align to TRBD2. V lost 6 bases to trimming and J lost 5 bases; unmatched junction nucleotides: 7. CDR3 length: 12 residues. The germline CDR1 and CDR2 sequences are SQVTM and ANQGSEA. The CDR3 region is CSVSTSRHEQYF. The CDR3 DNA reads TGCAGCGTCTCGACTAGCCGGCACGAGCAGTACTTC.

The rearrangement links TRBV10-3 to TRBJ2-3, with 7 bases fitting TRBD2. With V trimmed by 0 bases and J by 3 bases, 3 bases remained unmatched. This CDR3 region has 15 residues. CDR1 and CDR2 from the germline V gene are ENHRY and SYGVKD. CDR3 loop: CAISESSGGTDTQYF. The CDR3, as DNA: TGTGCCATCAGTGAGTCATCGGGAGGTACAGATACGCAGTATTTT.

The V call is TRBV19, the J call TRBJ2-7; 10 nucleotides align to TRBD1. This CDR3 region has 14 residues. The germline gives CDR1 LNHDA, CDR2 SQIVND (reference sequence). V lost 3 bases and J lost 3; bases outside the gene matches: 2. The CDR3 protein is CASSIRTGGYEQYF. CDR3 sequence (DNA): TGTGCCAGTAGTATCAGGACAGGGGGCTACGAGCAGTACTTC.

The V and J genes are TRBV28 and TRBJ1-1; possible D gene TRBD1, 6 bases. Trimming removed 6 bases at V and 1 base at J, with 9 bases between. The germline gives CDR1 MDHEN, CDR2 SYDVKM. This CDR3 spans 13 amino acids. CDR3 in amino acids: CASRRQANTEAFF. The CDR3 coding sequence is TGTGCCAGCAGGAGACAGGCGAACACTGAAGCTTTCTTT.

The genes are TRBV9 and TRBJ2-7; 7 bases line up with TRBD2. J was trimmed by 3 bases and V by 4 bases; bases with no gene match: 4. Germline CDR1 SGDLS, CDR2 YYNGEE. The CDR3 consists of 13 residues. In nucleotides, the CDR3 is TGTGCCAGCAGCCCCGGGGAGGGCTACGAGCAGTACTTC. Residues: CASSPGEGYEQYF.

The chain has TRBV18 and TRBJ1-5, with 9 bases lining up with TRBD1. Germline V gene sequence: CDR1 KGHSH, CDR2 LQKENI. The V gene end was trimmed by 2 bases and the J gene end by 6 bases; junction bases not matched to a gene: 2. The CDR3 spans 14 residues. The CDR3 DNA sequence: TGTGCCAGCTCACCATGGACAGGGGTTCAGCCCCAGCATTTT. It is translated as CASSPWTGVQPQHF.

J is TRBJ2-7 and V is TRBV11-2; 7 nucleotides agree with TRBD1. This CDR3 spans 15 amino acids. CDR1 SGHAT and CDR2 FQNNGV come from the germline V gene. J lost 2 bases, V lost 5 bases, and 9 bases had no gene match. The DNA for the CDR3 is TGTGCCAGCAGCCGAAGACAGGGTTCCCCCTACGAGCAGTACTTC. Its protein product is CASSRRQGSPYEQYF.

The chain has TRBV7-6 and TRBJ1-1; tentatively, D is TRBD1 (5 bases). The CDR3 totals 14 residues. Germline CDR1 SGHVS, CDR2 FNYEAQ. The V end was cut by 8 bases, the J end by 4 bases, with 17 bases between. This chain's CDR3 is CASASRGGSTEAFF. CDR3 in DNA: TGTGCCAGCGCCTCACGGGGGGGTAGCACTGAAGCTTTCTTT.

The chain combines TRBV5-1 with TRBJ2-3; 7 positions agree with TRBD2. The CDR3 is 16 residues long. CDR1 is SGHRS, CDR2 YFSETQ, per germline. Trimming at V came to 0 bases and at J to 7 bases, leaving 11 bases not matched to a gene. CDR3 protein: CASSLGHEAGINTQYF. The DNA for the CDR3 is TGCGCCAGCAGCTTGGGACATGAAGCGGGAATAAATACGCAGTATTTT.

CDR3 in amino acids: CASSRKSTVSNQPQHF. The DNA of the CDR3 is TGTGCCAGCAGTCGTAAATCGACAGTTAGCAATCAGCCCCAGCATTTT. This rearrangement joins TRBV28 to TRBJ1-5; possible D gene TRBD1, 5 bases. The V and J ends lost 5 bases and 0 bases respectively, with 14 bases between them. There are 16 residues in the CDR3. Looked up from germline, CDR1 is MDHEN and CDR2 is SYDVKM. The full variable domain, completed using reference TRBV28 and TRBJ1-5, is DVKVTQSSRYLVKRTGEKVFLECVQDMDHENMFWYRQDPGLGLRLIYFSYDVKMKEKGDIPEGYSVSREKKERFSLILESASTNQTSMYLCASSRKSTVSNQPQHFGDGTRLSIL.

The chain recombines TRBV4-1 with TRBJ1-1; D is possibly TRBD1 (6 bases). The CDR3 is made up of 16 amino acids. Per the germline V gene, CDR1 is MGHRA and CDR2 is YSYEKL. Trimming stripped 1 base from V and 5 bases from J, with 17 bases between. The CDR3 nucleotides read TGCGCCAGCAGCCAAGTTGGGGGGGGCGTATTGACTGAAGCTTTCTTT. Its translation: CASSQVGGGVLTEAFF.

The chain has TRBV9 and TRBJ2-3; 13 bases align to TRBD2. V was clipped by 0 bases and J by 5 bases; unmatched bases: 6. The CDR3 runs 17 residues. Germline assignment: CDR1 SGDLS and CDR2 YYNGEE. CDR3: CASSVDPLAGGQDTQYF. DNA for the CDR3: TGTGCCAGCAGCGTAGACCCACTAGCGGGAGGGCAAGATACGCAGTATTTT.

V is TRBV6-4 and J is TRBJ2-1, with 11 bases fitting TRBD2. With V trimmed by 4 bases and J by 3 bases, 5 bases remained unmatched. CDR3 size: 16 residues. Germline lookup yields CDR1 MRHNA and CDR2 SNTAGT. The CDR3 region is CASSVSGTSGYNEQFF. CDR3 coding DNA: TGTGCCAGCAGTGTATCTGGGACTAGCGGCTACAATGAGCAGTTCTTC.

V is TRBV6-6 and J is TRBJ2-7, with 8 bases matching TRBD2. Trimming cost V 2 bases and J 5 bases; bases outside gene matches: 5. The CDR3 loop spans 14 amino acids. Germline-derived CDR1 and CDR2 are MNHNY and SVGAGI (reference sequence). The CDR3 sequence is CASSYRGGAHEQYF. CDR3 DNA: TGTGCCAGCAGTTACCGGGGGGGGGCTCACGAGCAGTACTTC.

In nucleotides, the CDR3 is TGTGCCAGCAGCATAGGACAGGGGGCCGGGGAGCTGTTTTTT. It is translated as CASSIGQGAGELFF. The chain is built from TRBV7-3 and TRBJ2-2; 10 bases align to TRBD1. The CDR3 is made up of 14 amino acids. Trimming removed 5 bases from V and 6 bases from J; junction bases left unmatched: 3. CDR1 SGHTA and CDR2 FQGTGA come from the germline V gene.

Only one count was recorded for this clone. V gene TRBV6-1 combines with J gene TRBJ2-3, with D hard to call. V lost 4 bases and J 0 bases, leaving 14 bases between the germline ends. The CDR3 runs to 16 residues. Germline CDR1 reads MNHNS; CDR2 reads SASEGT. The CDR3: CASSAGASVSTDTQYF. The CDR3 region has the DNA TGTGCCAGCAGTGCTGGCGCGAGCGTCAGCACAGATACGCAGTATTTT.

This chain joins TRBV27 and TRBJ2-7; 10 bases agree with TRBD1. Germline CDR1 MNHEY, CDR2 SMNVEV (reference sequence). Trimming removed 1 base from V and 6 bases from J; junction bases left unmatched: 9. This CDR3 has 16 amino acids. This CDR3 is CASSLFYRDRGGEQYF. CDR3 bases: TGTGCCAGCAGTTTATTTTACCGGGACAGGGGCGGCGAGCAGTACTTC.

CDR3 DNA sequence: TGCGCCAGCAGCTCGAAGGACAGGGAGACTGGCTACACCTTC. Translation gives CASSSKDRETGYTF. The J gene is TRBJ1-2, the V gene TRBV5-1, with TRBD1 identical over 8 bases. V lost 3 bases, J lost 7 bases, and 8 bases stayed unmatched. The CDR3 is 14 amino acids. CDR1 and CDR2 from the germline V gene are SGHRS and YFSETQ.